This T cell receptor beta chain was recovered during a study of CD8 T cells in Susac syndrome (dated by TCRdb to the late 2010s). Study-wide context: The study used repertoire sequencing to test whether antigen drove CD8+ T cell activation and differentiation in Susac syndrome. Clonality of the CD8+ T cell repertoire was compared between over ten healthy donors, some 14 Susac syndrome patients and under 19 multiple sclerosis patients. The paper's findings and limits, for the study overall: The number of individuals in the TCR sequencing and HLA analysis was recognized as being relatively small.

This clonotype has more than one count but fewer than ten. Its specific antigen is unknown. The sample holds no much larger clone one base away, and base qualities are not on file. RNA was extracted using the RNeasy kit, and roughly 0.45 to 1 microgram was reverse transcribed with random hexamers. The immunoSEQ multiplex PCR assay, covering 54 Vbeta and 13 Jbeta segments, was used to amplify TCR beta CDR3 regions. PCR amplification bias was corrected by using a synthetic template baseline for primer optimization and computational correction. Per the authors' processing: Only productive sequences were kept, with reads annotated to V, D and J genes according to IMGT and analyzed in immunoSEQ Analyzer. Clonality was calculated as one minus the Shannon entropy normalized by log2 of the number of productive unique sequences. For each patient and control, public and private clones were evaluated among the 100 most prevalent clones. Clones were defined as Susac-specific when absent from the healthy and MS cohorts, from 1052 published viral clones and from other ImmuneACCESS disease sequences. Starting from the raw public reads, TCRdb applied fastp trimming at Q25, assembled clones with MiXCR and retained in-frame beta chains. Each CDR3 protein appears once, grouped with its most common genes and DNA. TCRdb assigned the V and J calls; the authors' analysis was not used. Counted in this sample were some 300,000 distinct CDR3 sequences; 70% to 90% of them appeared once. Clones ranked in the top ten supply around 0.11% of the sample.

High-throughput TCR beta sequencing profiled peripheral blood CD8+ and CD4+ T cells from healthy donors, Susac syndrome patients and multiple sclerosis patients. Treatment-naive patients with stable or active relapsing-remitting disease fulfilling revised McDonald criteria were used as multiple sclerosis controls. CD8+ TEMRA cells were enriched by FACS, while bulk CD8+ and CD4+ T cells were purified by magnetic negative isolation. Blood was collected in EDTA tubes and processed within 24 hours, with PBMCs isolated through density gradient centrifugation. PBMCs intended for TCR sequencing were frozen in liquid nitrogen and were later thawed in a 37 degrees C water bath. Purity of sorted or isolated CD4+, CD8+ and CD8+ TEMRA cells was at least 90%. Trimming takes 5 bases off V and 4 bases off J; junction bases not matched to a gene: 2. The CDR3 starts with the cysteine, ends with the phenylalanine, and has 14 residues. Of the read, only the CDR3 DNA is kept; its 42 bases are in frame from base 1.

The TCR sequence derives from a human donor with multiple sclerosis. The sequenced sample consisted of CD8+ T cells from PBMCs. The rearrangement joined TRBV12-3 or TRBV12-4 to TRBJ2-3; 11 junctional bases match TRBD2. The CDR3 amino acid sequence is: CASSPGLAADTQYF. The DNA sequence is as follows: TGTGCCAGCAGTCCGGGACTAGCGGCAGATACGCAGTATTTT.